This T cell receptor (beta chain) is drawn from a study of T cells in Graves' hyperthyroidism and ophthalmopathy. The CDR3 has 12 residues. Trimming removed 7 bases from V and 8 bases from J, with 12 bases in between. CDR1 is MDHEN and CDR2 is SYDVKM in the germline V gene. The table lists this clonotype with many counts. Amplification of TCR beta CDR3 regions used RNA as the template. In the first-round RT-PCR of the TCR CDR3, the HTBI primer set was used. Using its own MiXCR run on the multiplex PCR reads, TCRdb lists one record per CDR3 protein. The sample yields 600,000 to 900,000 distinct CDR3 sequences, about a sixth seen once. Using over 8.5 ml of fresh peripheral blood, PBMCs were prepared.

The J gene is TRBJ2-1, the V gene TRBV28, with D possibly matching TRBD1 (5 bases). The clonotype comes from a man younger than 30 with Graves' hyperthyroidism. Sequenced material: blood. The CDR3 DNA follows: TGTGCCAGCACATCCAGGGTGGATGAGCAGTTCTTC. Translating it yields CASTSRVDEQFF.